This T cell receptor (beta chain) derives from a study of preoperative IRX-2 immunotherapy in early breast cancer. Treatment: preoperative locoregional IRX-2 cytokine immunotherapy. Preoperative locoregional IRX-2 cytokine immunotherapy was tested in the phase Ib source study. Deletions cut 6 bases from V and 1 base from J, with 18 bases between. Per the germline V gene, CDR1 is SGHNT and CDR2 is YENEEA. This CDR3 is built from 16 residues. TCRdb keeps only in-frame clones here, not all; method: immunoSEQ multiplex PCR. The sample contains 40,000 to 45,000 clones, 70% to 80% of which appear only once. This clone was seen more than once but under ten times.

This clonotype was obtained from a human donor with breast cancer. Here the sequenced sample was tumor tissue, taken after IRX-2 immunotherapy. The J gene is TRBJ1-1, the V gene TRBV11-3; no definite D call. CDR3 DNA: TGTGCCAGCAGAACCTCAAGGGTCGGAGAGAACACTGAAGCTTTCTTT. Translation: CASRTSRVGENTEAFF.